This T cell receptor (beta chain) was observed in a study of blood T cell repertoires in COVID-19. V was trimmed by 5 bases and J by 4 bases, leaving 17 bases between them. CDR3 length: 15 amino acids. CDR1 is SGHTA and CDR2 is FQGNSA in the germline V gene. The study recruited people aged about 18 to 89 years across 20 to 30 US areas. Each participant's cohort was designated according to participant-reported clinical history. The table came from immunoSEQ multiplex PCR; TCRdb's copy has only in-frame clones and leaves some out. The data contain approximately 180,000 clones, under 80% of them singletons.

V gene TRBV7-2 combines with J gene TRBJ1-1; no definite D call. The TCR originated in a woman aged 45-65 years with acute COVID-19. The sample was PBMCs or T cells enriched from blood (not recorded which). The CDR3 region is CASSPQWAGGTEAFF. CDR3 bases: TGTGCCAGCAGCCCACAGTGGGCGGGCGGCACTGAAGCTTTCTTT. Full variable domain (rest looked up from reference TRBV7-2 and TRBJ1-1): GAGVSQSPSNKVTEKGKDVELRCDPISGHTALYWYRQSLGQGLEFLIYFQGNSAPDKSGLPSDRFSAERTGGSVSTLTIQRTQQEDSAVYLCASSPQWAGGTEAFFGQGTRLTVV.